This T cell receptor (beta chain) was obtained from a study of T cells in narcolepsy. Trimming took off 7 bases at V and 2 bases at J, with 13 bases between the two ends. There are 14 residues in the CDR3. CDR1 ENHRY and CDR2 SYGVKD come from the germline V gene. Only in-frame clones appear in the TCRdb table, and some are missing; sequencing was by immunoSEQ multiplex PCR. Of about 22,000 clones listed, approximately 80% are singletons. The TCR comes from a human donor in good health. The chain combines TRBV10-3 with TRBJ2-3; D tentatively reads TRBD1 or TRBD2 (5 bases each). The sequencing input was memory (CD45RA-) CD4+ T cells from blood. CDR3 in DNA: TGTGCCATCAAGGTGGGGGAGTCCACAGATACGCAGTATTTT. It encodes CAIKVGESTDTQYF.